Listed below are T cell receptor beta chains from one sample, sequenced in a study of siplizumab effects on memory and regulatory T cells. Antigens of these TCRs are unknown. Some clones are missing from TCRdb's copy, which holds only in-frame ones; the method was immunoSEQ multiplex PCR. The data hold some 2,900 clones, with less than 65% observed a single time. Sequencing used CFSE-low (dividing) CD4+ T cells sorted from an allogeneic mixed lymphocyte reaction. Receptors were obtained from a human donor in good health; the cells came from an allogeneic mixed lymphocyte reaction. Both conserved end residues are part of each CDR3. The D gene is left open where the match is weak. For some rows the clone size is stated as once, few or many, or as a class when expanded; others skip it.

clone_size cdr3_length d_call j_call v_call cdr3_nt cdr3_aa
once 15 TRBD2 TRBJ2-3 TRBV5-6 TGTGCCAGCAGCTCGTCTAGCGGGAGTTGGGATACGCAGTATTTT CASSSSSGSWDTQYF
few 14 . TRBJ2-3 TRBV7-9 TGTGCCAGCTCTAGGGGTGGAGACACAGATACGCAGTATTTT CASSRGGDTDTQYF
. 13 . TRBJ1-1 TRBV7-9 TGTGCCAGCGGACAGCAGGGAACAACTGAAGCTTTCTTT CASGQQGTTEAFF
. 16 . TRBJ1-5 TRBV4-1 TGCGCCAGCAGCCTCGCCTGGTTGAGCCTTGATCAGCCCCAGCATTTT CASSLAWLSLDQPQHF
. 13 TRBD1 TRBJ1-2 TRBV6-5 TGTGCCAGCAGCCACGGACAGGGGTATGGCTACACCTTC CASSHGQGYGYTF
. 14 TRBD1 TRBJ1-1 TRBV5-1 TGCGCCAGCAGCAAGGGGACAGGAGGGACTGAAGCTTTCTTT CASSKGTGGTEAFF
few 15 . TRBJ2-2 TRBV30 TGTGCCTGGACTCGACTGGGGACGAACACCGGGGAGCTGTTTTTT CAWTRLGTNTGELFF
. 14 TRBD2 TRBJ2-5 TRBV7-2 TGTGCCAGCAGCTTTCAAGCGGGGGAGGGGACCCAGTACTTC CASSFQAGEGTQYF
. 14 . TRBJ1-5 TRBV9 TGTGCCAGCAGCGTAGATTGGCGGTCTCAGCCCCAGCATTTT CASSVDWRSQPQHF
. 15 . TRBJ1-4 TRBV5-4 TGTGCCAGCAGCTTGGGAACTGGGGGCGATGAAAAACTGTTTTTT CASSLGTGGDEKLFF
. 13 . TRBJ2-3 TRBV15 TGTGCCACCAGCAGAGATACCGGGGATACGCAGTATTTT CATSRDTGDTQYF
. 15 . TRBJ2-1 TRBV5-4 TGTGCCACCTCGACCCCCCGGAGCTCCTACAATGAGCAGTTCTTC CATSTPRSSYNEQFF
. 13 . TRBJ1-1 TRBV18 TGTGCCAGCTCCGGACAGCAGAACACTGAAGCTTTCTTT CASSGQQNTEAFF
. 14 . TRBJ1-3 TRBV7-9 TGTGCCAGCAGCTTTCCGGGAACTGGAAACACCATATATTTT CASSFPGTGNTIYF